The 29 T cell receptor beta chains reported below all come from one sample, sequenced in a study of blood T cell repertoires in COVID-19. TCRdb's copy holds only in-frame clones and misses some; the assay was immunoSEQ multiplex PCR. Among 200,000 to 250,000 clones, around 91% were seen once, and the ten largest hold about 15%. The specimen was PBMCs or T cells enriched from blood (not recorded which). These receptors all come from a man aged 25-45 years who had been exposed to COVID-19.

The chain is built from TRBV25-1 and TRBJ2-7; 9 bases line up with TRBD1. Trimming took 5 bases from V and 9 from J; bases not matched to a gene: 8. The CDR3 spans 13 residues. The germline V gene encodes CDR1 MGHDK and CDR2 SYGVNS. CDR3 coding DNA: TGTGCCAGCAGTAAACAGGGGGCGCAGGGGCAGTACTTC. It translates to CASSKQGAQGQYF.

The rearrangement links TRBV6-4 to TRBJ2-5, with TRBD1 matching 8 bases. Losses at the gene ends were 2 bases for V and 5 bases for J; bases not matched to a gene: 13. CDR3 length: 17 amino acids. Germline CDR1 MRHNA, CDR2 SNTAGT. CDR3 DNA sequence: TGTGCCAGCAGTGACCCGGACAGGGTCTTGAGTCGGGAGACCCAGTACTTC. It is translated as CASSDPDRVLSRETQYF.

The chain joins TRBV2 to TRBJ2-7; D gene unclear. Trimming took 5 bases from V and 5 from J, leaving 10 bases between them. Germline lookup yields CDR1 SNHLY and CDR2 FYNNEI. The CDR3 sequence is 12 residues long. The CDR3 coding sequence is TGTGCCAGCAGTCTCCAGAACGACGAGCAGTACTTC. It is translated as CASSLQNDEQYF.

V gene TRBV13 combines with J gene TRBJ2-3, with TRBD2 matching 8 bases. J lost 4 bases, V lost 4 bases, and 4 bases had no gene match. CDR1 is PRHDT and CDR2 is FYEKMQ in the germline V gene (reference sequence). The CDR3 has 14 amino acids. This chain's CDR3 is CASSSGLGPDTQYF. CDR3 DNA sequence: TGTGCCAGCAGCTCGGGACTAGGACCAGATACGCAGTATTTT.

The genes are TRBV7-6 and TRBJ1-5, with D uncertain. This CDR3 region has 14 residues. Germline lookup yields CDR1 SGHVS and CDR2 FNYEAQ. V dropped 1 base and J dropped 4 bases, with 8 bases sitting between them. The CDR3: CASSLVPVNQPQHF. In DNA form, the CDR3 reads TGTGCCAGCAGCTTAGTCCCAGTGAATCAGCCCCAGCATTTT.

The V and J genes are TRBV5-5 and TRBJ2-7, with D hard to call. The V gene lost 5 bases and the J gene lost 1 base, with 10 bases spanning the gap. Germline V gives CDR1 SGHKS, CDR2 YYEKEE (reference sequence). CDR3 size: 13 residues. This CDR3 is CASSPSLSYEQYF. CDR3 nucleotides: TGTGCCAGCAGTCCCTCCCTATCCTACGAGCAGTACTTC. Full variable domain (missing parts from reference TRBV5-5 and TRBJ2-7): DAGVTQSPTHLIKTRGQQVTLRCSPISGHKSVSWYQQVLGQGPQFIFQYYEKEERGRGNFPDRFSARQFPNYSSELNVNALLLGDSALYLCASSPSLSYEQYFGPGTRLTVT.

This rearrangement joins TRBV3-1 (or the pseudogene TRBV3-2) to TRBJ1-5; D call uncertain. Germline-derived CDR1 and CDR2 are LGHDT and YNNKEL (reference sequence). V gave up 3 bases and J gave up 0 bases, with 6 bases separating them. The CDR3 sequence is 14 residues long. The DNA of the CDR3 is TGTGCCAGCAGCCAGGGCTATAGCAATCAGCCCCAGCATTTT. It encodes CASSQGYSNQPQHF.

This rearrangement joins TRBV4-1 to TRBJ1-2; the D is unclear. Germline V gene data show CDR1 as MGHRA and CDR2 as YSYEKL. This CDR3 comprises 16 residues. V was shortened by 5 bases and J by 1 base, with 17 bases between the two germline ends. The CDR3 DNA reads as TGCGCCAGCAGCTTGGGAGGGTTGAGGCATAACTATGGCTACACCTTC. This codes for CASSLGGLRHNYGYTF.

The CDR3 region is CAWSVSGGADTQYF. The DNA for the CDR3 is TGTGCCTGGAGTGTATCGGGGGGTGCAGATACGCAGTATTTT. The rearrangement joins TRBV30 to TRBJ2-3, with TRBD2 matching 7 bases. CDR1 and CDR2 (germline): GTSNPN, SVGIG (reference sequence). The CDR3 loop spans 14 amino acids. V was pared by 0 bases and J by 4 bases, with 4 bases of the junction left unmatched.

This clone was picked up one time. CDR3 in DNA: TGTGCCAGCAGCTTCAGGGACTATGGCTACACCTTC. It codes for CASSFRDYGYTF. J is TRBJ1-2 and V is TRBV11-2; a weak D match, TRBD1 (5 bases). This CDR3 has 12 amino acids. V was trimmed by 3 bases and J by 3 bases, leaving 5 bases between them. The germline gives CDR1 SGHAT, CDR2 FQNNGV. Full variable domain (missing parts from reference TRBV11-2 and TRBJ1-2): EAGVAQSPRYKIIEKRQSVAFWCNPISGHATLYWYQQILGQGPKLLIQFQNNGVVDDSQLPKDRFSAERLKGVDSTLKIQPAKLEDSAVYLCASSFRDYGYTFGSGTRLTVV.

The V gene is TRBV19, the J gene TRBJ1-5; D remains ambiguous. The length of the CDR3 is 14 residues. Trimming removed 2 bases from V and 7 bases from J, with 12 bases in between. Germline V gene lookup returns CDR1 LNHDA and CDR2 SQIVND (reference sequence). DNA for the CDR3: TGTGCCAGTAGTATACCCCGGGGTAACCAGCCCCAGCATTTT. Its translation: CASSIPRGNQPQHF.

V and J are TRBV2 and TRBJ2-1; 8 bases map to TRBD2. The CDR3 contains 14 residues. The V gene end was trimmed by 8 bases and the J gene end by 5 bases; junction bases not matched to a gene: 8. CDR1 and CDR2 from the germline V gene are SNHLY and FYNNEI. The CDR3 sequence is CASGVAGGNNEQFF. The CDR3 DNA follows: TGTGCCAGCGGCGTCGCGGGGGGTAACAATGAGCAGTTCTTC.

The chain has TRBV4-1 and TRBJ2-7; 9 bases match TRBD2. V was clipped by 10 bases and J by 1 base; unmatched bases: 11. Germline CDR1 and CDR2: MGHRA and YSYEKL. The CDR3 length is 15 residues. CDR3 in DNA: TGCGCCACTCGGGGAGGCGGGGGGGCTTCCTACGAGCAGTACTTC. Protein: CATRGGGGASYEQYF.

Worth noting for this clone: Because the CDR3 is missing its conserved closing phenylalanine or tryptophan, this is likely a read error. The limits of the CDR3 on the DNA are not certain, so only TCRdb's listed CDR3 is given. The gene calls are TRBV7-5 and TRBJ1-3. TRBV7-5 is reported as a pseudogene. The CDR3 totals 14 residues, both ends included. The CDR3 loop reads CVRSAKGMKRPGSL.

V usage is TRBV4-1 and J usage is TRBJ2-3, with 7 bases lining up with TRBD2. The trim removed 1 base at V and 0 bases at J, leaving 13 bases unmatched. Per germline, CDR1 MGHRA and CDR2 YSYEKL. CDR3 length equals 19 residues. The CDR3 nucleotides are TGCGCCAGCAGCCAAGTCGGGTTCGGGGGGACCCATAGCACAGATACGCAGTATTTT. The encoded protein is CASSQVGFGGTHSTDTQYF.

CDR3 bases: TGTGCCAGCAGTGAAAGGGGGCTGGGGAGCTATGGCTACACCTTC. This gives the protein CASSERGLGSYGYTF. The chain links TRBV2 to TRBJ1-2; 7 bases agree with TRBD1. The length of the CDR3 is 15 residues. Germline V gene sequence: CDR1 SNHLY, CDR2 FYNNEI. V lost 2 bases and J lost 4; bases outside the gene matches: 7.

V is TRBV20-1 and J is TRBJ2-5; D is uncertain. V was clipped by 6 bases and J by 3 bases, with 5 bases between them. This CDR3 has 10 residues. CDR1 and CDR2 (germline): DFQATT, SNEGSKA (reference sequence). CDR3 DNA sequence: TGCAGTGCGCGCAAAGAGACCCAGTACTTC. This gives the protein CSARKETQYF.

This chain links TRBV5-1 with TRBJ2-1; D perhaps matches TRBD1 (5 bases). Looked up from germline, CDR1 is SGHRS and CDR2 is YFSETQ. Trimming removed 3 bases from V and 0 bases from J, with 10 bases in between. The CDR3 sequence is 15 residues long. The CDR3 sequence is CASSSRVSSYNEQFF. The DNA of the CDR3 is TGCGCCAGCAGCTCCAGGGTAAGCTCCTACAATGAGCAGTTCTTC.

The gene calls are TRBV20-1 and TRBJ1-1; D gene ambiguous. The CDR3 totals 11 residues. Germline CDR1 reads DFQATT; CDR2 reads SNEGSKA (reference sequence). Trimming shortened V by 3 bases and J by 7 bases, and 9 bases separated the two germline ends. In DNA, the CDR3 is TGCAGTGCTAGCCGATTAGTTGAAGCTTTCTTT. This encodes CSASRLVEAFF.

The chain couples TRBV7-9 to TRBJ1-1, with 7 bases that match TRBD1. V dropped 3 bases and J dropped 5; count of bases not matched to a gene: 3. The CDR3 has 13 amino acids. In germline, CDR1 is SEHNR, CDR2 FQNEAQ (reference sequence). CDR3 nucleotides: TGTGCCAGCAGCTTGACAGGGTCGACTGAAGCTTTCTTT. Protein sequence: CASSLTGSTEAFF.

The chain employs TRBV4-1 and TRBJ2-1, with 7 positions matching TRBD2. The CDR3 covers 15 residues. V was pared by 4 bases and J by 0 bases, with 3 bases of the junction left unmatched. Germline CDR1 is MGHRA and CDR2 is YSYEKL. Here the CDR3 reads CASSRGGGSYNEQFF. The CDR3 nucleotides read TGCGCCAGCAGCCGCGGGGGAGGCTCCTACAATGAGCAGTTCTTC.

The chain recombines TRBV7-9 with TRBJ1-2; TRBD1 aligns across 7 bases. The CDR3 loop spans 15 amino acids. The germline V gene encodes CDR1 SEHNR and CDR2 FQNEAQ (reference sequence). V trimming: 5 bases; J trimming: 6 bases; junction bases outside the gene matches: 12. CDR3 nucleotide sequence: TGTGCCAGCAGCCAGTCGGCAGGGGGGTCCCATGGCTACACCTTC. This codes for CASSQSAGGSHGYTF.

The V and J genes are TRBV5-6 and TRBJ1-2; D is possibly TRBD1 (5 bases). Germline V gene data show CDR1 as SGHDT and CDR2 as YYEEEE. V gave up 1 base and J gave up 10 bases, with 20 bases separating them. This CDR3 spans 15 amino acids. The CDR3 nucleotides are TGTGCCAGCAGCTTGCAGGGAAAGCTCCATATCGACTACACCTTC. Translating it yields CASSLQGKLHIDYTF.

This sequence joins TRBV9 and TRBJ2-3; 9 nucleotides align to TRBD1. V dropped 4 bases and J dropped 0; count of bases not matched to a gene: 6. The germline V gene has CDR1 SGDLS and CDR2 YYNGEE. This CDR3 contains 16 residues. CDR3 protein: CASSKQGAPSTDTQYF. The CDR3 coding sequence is TGTGCCAGCAGCAAACAGGGGGCGCCGAGCACAGATACGCAGTATTTT.

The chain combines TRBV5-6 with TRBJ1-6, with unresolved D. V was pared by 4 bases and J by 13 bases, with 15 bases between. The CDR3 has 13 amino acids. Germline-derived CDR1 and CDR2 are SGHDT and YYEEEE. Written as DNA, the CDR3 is TGTGCCAGCAGCCCCGGGGTGAAGGGCCCCCTCCACTTT. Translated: CASSPGVKGPLHF.

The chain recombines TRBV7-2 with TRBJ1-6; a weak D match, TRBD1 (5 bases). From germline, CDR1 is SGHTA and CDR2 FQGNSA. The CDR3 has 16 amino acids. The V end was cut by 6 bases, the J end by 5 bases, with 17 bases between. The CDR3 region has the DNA TGTGCCAGCAGTCTGGGGGGTTACAATAATAATTCACCCCTCCACTTT. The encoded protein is CASSLGGYNNNSPLHF.

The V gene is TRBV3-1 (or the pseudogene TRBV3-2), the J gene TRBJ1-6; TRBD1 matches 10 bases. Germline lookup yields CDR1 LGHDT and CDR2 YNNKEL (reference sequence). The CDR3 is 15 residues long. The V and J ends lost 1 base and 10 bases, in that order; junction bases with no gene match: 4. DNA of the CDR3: TGTGCCAGCAGCCAAGCGGGACAGGGGAGATCACCCCTCCACTTT. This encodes CASSQAGQGRSPLHF.

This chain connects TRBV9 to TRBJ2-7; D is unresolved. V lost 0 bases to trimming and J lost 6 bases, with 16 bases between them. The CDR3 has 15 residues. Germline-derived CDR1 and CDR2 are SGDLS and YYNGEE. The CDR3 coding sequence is TGTGCCAGCAGCGTAGGTTGGTCGGAGCCTGTCGAGCAGTACTTC. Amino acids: CASSVGWSEPVEQYF.

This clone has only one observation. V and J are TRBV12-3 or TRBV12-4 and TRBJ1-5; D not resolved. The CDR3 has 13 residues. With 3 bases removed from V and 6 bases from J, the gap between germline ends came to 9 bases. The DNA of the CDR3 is TGTGCCAGCAGTTTGGCAACCGCTCAGCCCCAGCATTTT. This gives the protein CASSLATAQPQHF.